This TCR beta chain was identified in a study of T cells in Graves' hyperthyroidism and ophthalmopathy. The study's findings and limits: The model made its ophthalmopathy prediction, and onset followed a median around six months later.

RNA transcripts were the template for amplifying TCR beta CDR3 regions. HTBI primers were used for first-round RT-PCR of the TCR CDR3. TCRdb re-derived calls from the multiplex PCR reads in MiXCR, one entry per CDR3 protein. The sample has about 720,000 distinct CDR3 sequences, 16% seen once. Clinical symptoms, serum thyroxine and TRAb, thyroid ultrasound and orbital computed tomography together formed the diagnostic basis. Regarding this clonotype: The target antigen is unknown.

The TCR originated in a man younger than 35 with Graves' hyperthyroidism. The material sequenced was blood.

The CDR3 loop reads CSAIPTSGPRDEQFF. The DNA for the CDR3 is TGCAGTGCTATTCCGACTAGCGGCCCCCGGGATGAGCAGTTCTTC. The chain recombines TRBV20-1 with TRBJ2-1, with 9 bases identical to TRBD2. The CDR3 runs 15 residues. After removal of 4 bases from V and 8 bases from J, the junction contained 12 bases not matched to a gene. The germline CDR1 and CDR2 sequences are DFQATT and SNEGSKA (reference sequence).